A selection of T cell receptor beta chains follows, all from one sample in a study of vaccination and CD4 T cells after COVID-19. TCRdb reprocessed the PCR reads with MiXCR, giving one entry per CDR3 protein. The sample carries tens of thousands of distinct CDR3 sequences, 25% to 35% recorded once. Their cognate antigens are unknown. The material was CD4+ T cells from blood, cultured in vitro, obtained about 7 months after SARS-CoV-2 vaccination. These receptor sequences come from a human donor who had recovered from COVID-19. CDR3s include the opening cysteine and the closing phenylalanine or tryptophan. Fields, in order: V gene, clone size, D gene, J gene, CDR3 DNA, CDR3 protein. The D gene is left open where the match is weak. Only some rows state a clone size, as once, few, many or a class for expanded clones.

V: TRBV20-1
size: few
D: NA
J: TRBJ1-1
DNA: TGCAGTGCTAGCCCGTGGGGGGACACTGAAGCTTTCTTT
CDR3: CSASPWGDTEAFF

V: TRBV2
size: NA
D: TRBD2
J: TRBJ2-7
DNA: TGTGCCAGCGGTTGGAGACTAGCGGGAGCCGAGGAGCAGTACTTC
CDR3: CASGWRLAGAEEQYF

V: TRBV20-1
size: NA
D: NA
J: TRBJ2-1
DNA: TGCAGTGCTAGACCGAATTGGGAACAGTCCTACAATGAGCAGTTCTTC
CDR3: CSARPNWEQSYNEQFF

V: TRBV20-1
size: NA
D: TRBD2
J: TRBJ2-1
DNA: TGCAGTGCTACCCTCCCCGCCGTTCCCCGCGGGACTAGCGGGGGAAATGAGCAGTTCTTC
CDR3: CSATLPAVPRGTSGGNEQFF

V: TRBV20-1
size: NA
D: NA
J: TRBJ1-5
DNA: TGCAGTGTTCGGGAGGGAGACAATCAGCCCCAGCATTTT
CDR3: CSVREGDNQPQHF

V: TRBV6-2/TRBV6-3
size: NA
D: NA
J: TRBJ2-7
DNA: TGTGCCAGCAGTTGGGAACCGACTAGAGCCGAGGACGAGCAGTACTTC
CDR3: CASSWEPTRAEDEQYF

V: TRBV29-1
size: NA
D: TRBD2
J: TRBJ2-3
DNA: TGCAGCGTTTCCTCCTGGACTAGCGCTAGCACAGATACGCAGTATTTT
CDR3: CSVSSWTSASTDTQYF

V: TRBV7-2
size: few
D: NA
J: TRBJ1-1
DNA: TGTGCCAGCAGCTCTCGTCGGGGCCCCACTGAAGCTTTCTTT
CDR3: CASSSRRGPTEAFF

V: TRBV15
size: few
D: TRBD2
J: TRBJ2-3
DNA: TGTGCCACCAGCAGGGAACTAGCGGGGAACACAGATACGCAGTATTTT
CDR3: CATSRELAGNTDTQYF

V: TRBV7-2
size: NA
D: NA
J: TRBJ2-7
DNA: TGTGCCAGCTCCGGCCGTAGGAGCTCCTACGAGCAGTACTTC
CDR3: CASSGRRSSYEQYF